The 10 T cell receptor beta chains below come from one sample, sequenced in a study of T cell responses to AZD1222 COVID-19 vaccine. The assay was immunoSEQ multiplex PCR, and TCRdb's table has in-frame clones only and misses some. The sample lists about 260,000 clones; 85% to 95% were seen once. Sample: peripheral blood, taken on day 0 of AZD1222 vaccination. The receptors stem from an adult in good health.

This rearrangement joins TRBV18 to TRBJ2-1; D is perhaps TRBD1 (6 bases). Trimming took off 6 bases at V and 3 bases at J, with 12 bases between the two ends. This CDR3 contains 14 residues. CDR1 and CDR2 (germline): KGHSH, LQKENI. As DNA, the CDR3 is TGTGCCAGCTCCCCGGGACAAAGCTACAATGAGCAGTTCTTC. It specifies CASSPGQSYNEQFF.

This chain uses TRBV6-5 with TRBJ2-7, with D perhaps assigned TRBD1 or TRBD2 (6 bases each). Germline CDR1 and CDR2: MNHEY and SVGAGI. The CDR3 loop spans 15 amino acids. The ends were cut back, 7 bases at V and 4 bases at J, with 20 bases in the middle. Here the CDR3 reads CASIGGDLGAYEQYF. The CDR3 bases are TGTGCCAGCATCGGAGGGGACCTGGGGGCGTACGAGCAGTACTTC.

The chain has TRBV12-3 or TRBV12-4 and TRBJ1-6, with unresolved D. This CDR3 region has 12 residues. With 4 bases removed from V and 10 bases from J, the gap between germline ends came to 8 bases. CDR3 sequence: CASSSVGSPLHF. CDR3 nucleotides: TGTGCCAGCAGTTCGGTCGGCTCACCCCTCCACTTT.

V usage is TRBV28 and J usage is TRBJ2-2, with 9 bases matching TRBD1. V shed 6 bases and J 4 bases; nucleotides not matched to a gene: 6. This CDR3 spans 15 amino acids. CDR1 and CDR2 (germline): MDHEN, SYDVKM. CDR3 in DNA: TGTGCCAGCAGAACAGGGGGCGAGGGCACCGGGGAGCTGTTTTTT. Protein product: CASRTGGEGTGELFF.

This chain joins TRBV4-1 and TRBJ1-1, with TRBD1 matching 9 bases. CDR3 length: 17 amino acids. Unmatched junction bases numbered 6, after V lost 1 base and J lost 0 bases. CDR1 and CDR2 from the germline V gene are MGHRA and YSYEKL. CDR3 sequence reads: CASSQVGQGRMNTEAFF. The CDR3 coding sequence is TGCGCCAGCAGCCAAGTGGGACAGGGAAGGATGAACACTGAAGCTTTCTTT.

This chain uses TRBV3-1 (or the pseudogene TRBV3-2) with TRBJ2-1, with D possibly being TRBD1 (5 bases). The CDR3 is 13 residues long. V was trimmed by 4 bases and J by 6 bases, leaving 10 bases between them. The germline V gene encodes CDR1 LGHDT and CDR2 YNNKEL (reference sequence). In nucleotides, the CDR3 is TGTGCCAGCAGCCCAGGACACCGCAATGAGCAGTTCTTC. Translation: CASSPGHRNEQFF.

This sequence joins TRBV10-3 and TRBJ1-1, with a possible D match to TRBD1 (5 bases). Trimming took 4 bases from V and 6 from J, leaving 9 bases between them. Germline V gene data show CDR1 as ENHRY and CDR2 as SYGVKD. This CDR3 spans 12 amino acids. The CDR3 coding sequence is TGTGCCATCAGTGGGGGGACTGCTGAAGCTTTCTTT. It translates to CAISGGTAEAFF.

CDR3 nucleotides: TGTGCCAGCAGCGCCCAGAACACAGATACGCAGTATTTT. Protein sequence: CASSAQNTDTQYF. This chain connects TRBV9 to TRBJ2-3; D is unresolved. Per germline, CDR1 SGDLS and CDR2 YYNGEE. V gave up 3 bases and J gave up 2 bases, with 7 bases separating them. There are 13 residues in the CDR3.

This chain connects TRBV12-3 or TRBV12-4 to TRBJ2-3; no clear D. Trimming took 3 bases from V and 5 from J, leaving 6 bases between them. There are 12 residues in the CDR3. CDR3 DNA sequence: TGTGCCAGCAGTTTTGTGGGAGATACGCAGTATTTT. Its protein product is CASSFVGDTQYF.

The chain recombines TRBV27 with TRBJ2-1; possible D gene TRBD2, 6 bases. The CDR3 has 14 amino acids. Trimming removed 7 bases from V and 5 bases from J, with 15 bases in between. CDR1 and CDR2 from the germline V gene are MNHEY and SMNVEV (reference sequence). The CDR3 DNA follows: TGTGCCAGCACCCGGAGTAGCGGAGACAATGAGCAGTTCTTC. Protein sequence: CASTRSSGDNEQFF.